The entry below describes one T cell receptor (beta chain). The specificity of this receptor is unknown. No base qualities exist here, and no much larger clone lies one base off it. The time point label of this sample denotes: approximately eleven months on ibrutinib. Approximately 2 micrograms of genomic DNA were extracted from cryopreserved PBMCs for TCR beta library preparation. Longitudinal blood samples from CLL patients on ibrutinib monotherapy underwent high-throughput TCR beta sequencing. The patients took part in an open-label, single-center phase 2 trial of ibrutinib monotherapy. The data derive from a study of cytotoxic CD8 clonotypes in ibrutinib-treated CLL (dated by TCRdb to the early 2020s). As for the study more broadly: The cohort was composed of approximately 11 relapsed/refractory and approximately 14 treatment-naive patients; IGHV unmutated status was identified in approximately 18 patients. Response samples were obtained after a median of approximately 12 months of treatment, with a range of about 6 to 40 months. Longitudinal samples were obtainable from 26 of the 86 participants in the trial. Responses were partial in roughly 24 patients and complete in 2; after median about 70 months follow-up, some 14 stayed in remission and some twelve progressed. An average of approximately 260,000 productive templates and approximately 90,000 productive rearrangements was obtained per sample. All remission and progressive disease samples were collected while patients were still receiving ibrutinib. Cryopreserved peripheral blood mononuclear cells were obtained prior to treatment, at the time of response, and at either disease progression or sustained remission. The study at large found these results: Baseline clonality exceeded that of age-matched healthy donors and correlated strongly with circulating CD8+ T-cell counts. Lymph node repertoires were not examined, and the timing of sampling was not matched between patients in sustained remission and those whose disease progressed. Public clonotypes were rare and either contracted or stayed stable during treatment, and the rise in clonality at ibrutinib response reflected the expansion of private clonotypes. Clonality increased at ibrutinib response, stayed stable in sustained remission, and fell back toward baseline at progression.

On a MiSeq, deep resolution sequencing aimed for a depth between 1 in 1 million and 1 in 200,000 T cells, with each clonotype covered about 9.9x on average. The immunoSEQ hsTCRB Kit was used to generate TCR beta libraries. The paper's data handling went like this. ImmunoSEQ Data Assistant and ImmunoSEQ Analyzer were used for data analysis, and V, D and J genes were assigned according to IMGT definitions. Clonality, with values ranging from 0 to 1, was calculated as one minus the normalized Shannon entropy of productive rearrangement frequencies. Public clonotype analysis was restricted to overrepresented clonotypes comprising at least 0.05% of each patient's repertoire. Some 13 age-matched healthy donor repertoires from immuneACCESS served as clonality controls. The source is immuneACCESS, and TCRdb retained only in-frame sequences with V and J called. Part of the clones is not carried over; for the studies checked, unresolved V genes explain less than half of this, and the remainder is unexplained. The V and J calls and clone size were taken over from that table, and D and trimming were inferred from the DNA. The sample profile shows over 200,000 clones; 65% to 80% of them were found once. The top ten hold about 6.2% of the sample.

In the germline V gene, CDR1 corresponds to MNHNS and CDR2 to SASEGT. Trimming takes 2 bases off V and 5 bases off J; junction bases not matched to a gene: 4. Inclusive of the bounding cysteine and phenylalanine, the CDR3 is 15 residues long. Just the 45-base CDR3 DNA is kept, in frame starting at base 1. The origin of this receptor is a human donor with chronic lymphocytic leukemia. The receptor chain draws on TRBV6-1 and TRBJ2-3, with TRBD2 matching 10 junction bases. The sequencing used PBMCs, collected after 12 months of ibrutinib treatment. The CDR3 loop reads CASSENSGRIDTQYF. The nucleotides are TGTGCCAGCAGTGAAAATAGCGGGAGGATAGATACGCAGTATTTT.